What follows are 20 T cell receptor beta chains derived from one specimen sequenced in a study of OX40 agonist ivuxolimab in advanced cancers. The table came from immunoSEQ multiplex PCR; TCRdb's copy has only in-frame clones and leaves some out. The data contain approximately 62,000 clones, almost 95% of them singletons. This sample comprised CD4+ or CD8+ T cells sorted from blood, obtained in a trial of the OX40 agonist ivuxolimab. The source of these receptors is an adult with an advanced solid tumor such as melanoma, head and neck, liver or kidney cancer.

The chain combines TRBV19 with TRBJ1-1, with 9 bases lining up with TRBD1. Germline CDR1 and CDR2: LNHDA and SQIVND (reference sequence). This CDR3 is built from 13 residues. The J segment lost 5 bases and the V segment lost 3 bases, leaving 1 base of the junction unmatched. CDR3 sequence reads: CASSIGTGTEAFF. The DNA of the CDR3 is TGTGCCAGTAGTATCGGGACAGGGACTGAAGCTTTCTTT.

The chain links TRBV11-2 to TRBJ1-3; the match to TRBD1 covers 9 bases. From germline, CDR1 is SGHAT and CDR2 FQNNGV. V shed 3 bases and J 6 bases; nucleotides not matched to a gene: 15. CDR3 size: 18 residues. CDR3 protein: CASSFLTLGQGIENTIYF. The CDR3 DNA reads TGTGCCAGCAGCTTCCTTACTCTGGGACAGGGTATTGAAAACACCATATATTTT.

This clone has only a few counts. The same CDR3 can be traced to other DNA sequences in this sample. The chain uses TRBV7-6 and TRBJ2-7; D unclear. This CDR3 has 14 amino acids. V was cut by 0 bases and J by 2 bases, with 8 bases left in between. Germline V lookup: CDR1 SGHVS, CDR2 FNYEAQ. Here the CDR3 reads CASSLAPGPYEQYF. The CDR3 DNA reads TGTGCCAGCAGCTTAGCCCCAGGACCCTACGAGCAGTACTTC.

The chain links TRBV2 to TRBJ1-1; TRBD1 might be the D (6 bases). Germline assignment: CDR1 SNHLY and CDR2 FYNNEI. The length of the CDR3 is 15 residues. V was cut by 2 bases and J by 7 bases, with 17 bases left in between. The CDR3 sequence: CASSERAGEFGEAFF. The CDR3 nucleotides are TGTGCCAGCAGTGAAAGGGCAGGGGAGTTTGGTGAAGCTTTCTTT.

The rearrangement joins TRBV27 to TRBJ1-5; tentative D call: TRBD1 (6 bases). V lost 1 base, J lost 5 bases, and 9 bases lay in between. Per germline, CDR1 MNHEY and CDR2 SMNVEV (reference sequence). CDR3 length equals 14 residues. The CDR3 spells CASSLWGRDQPQHF. In DNA form, the CDR3 reads TGTGCCAGCAGTTTATGGGGGCGCGATCAGCCCCAGCATTTT.

The CDR3 DNA reads as TGTGCCAGCAGTGACTCAGGCACTAGCGGCGGCGATGAGCAGTTCTTC. Residues: CASSDSGTSGGDEQFF. The V and J genes are TRBV6-4 and TRBJ2-1; 8 bases are shared with TRBD2. V was pared by 0 bases and J by 8 bases, with 9 bases of the junction left unmatched. Looked up from germline, CDR1 is MRHNA and CDR2 is SNTAGT. This CDR3 is built from 16 residues.

The chain recombines TRBV9 with TRBJ2-4; 11 nucleotides match TRBD2. The CDR3 totals 15 residues. The trim removed 3 bases at V and 8 bases at J, leaving 7 bases unmatched. CDR1 is SGDLS and CDR2 is YYNGEE in the germline V gene. In DNA form, the CDR3 reads TGTGCCAGCAGCGGAATAGCGGGAGGGCCTGACATTCAGTACTTC. Residues: CASSGIAGGPDIQYF.

The CDR3: CAWRTSGYYNEQFF. The DNA of the CDR3 is TGTGCCTGGCGGACTAGCGGGTACTACAATGAGCAGTTCTTC. The V call is TRBV30, the J call TRBJ2-1, with 11 bases aligning to TRBD2. This CDR3 comprises 14 residues. The V and J ends lost 5 bases and 3 bases, in that order; junction bases with no gene match: 3. From germline, CDR1 is GTSNPN and CDR2 SVGIG (reference sequence).

V usage is TRBV5-6 and J usage is TRBJ2-2; a possible D gene is TRBD2 (5 bases). Germline loops: CDR1 SGHDT, CDR2 YYEEEE. This CDR3 is 15 amino acids long. Trimming took 3 bases from V and 7 from J, leaving 16 bases between them. CDR3 sequence reads: CASSWGPGSGGELFF. CDR3 bases: TGTGCCAGCAGCTGGGGTCCGGGGAGCGGCGGGGAGCTGTTTTTT.

V usage is TRBV9 and J usage is TRBJ2-7; 11 bases align to TRBD2. V lost 0 bases, J lost 3 bases, and 5 bases stayed unmatched. The CDR3 extends over 16 amino acids. Germline V gene data show CDR1 as SGDLS and CDR2 as YYNGEE. CDR3 loop: CASSVDTSGSFYEQYF. The CDR3, as DNA: TGTGCCAGCAGCGTAGATACTAGCGGGAGTTTCTACGAGCAGTACTTC. Drawing the rest from reference TRBV9 and TRBJ2-7, the complete variable domain is DSGVTQTPKHLITATGQRVTLRCSPRSGDLSVYWYQQSLDQGLQFLIQYYNGEERAKGNILERFSAQQFPDLHSELNLSSLELGDSALYFCASSVDTSGSFYEQYFGPGTRLTVT.

The chain combines TRBV4-3 with TRBJ2-1, with TRBD2 identical over 10 bases. CDR1 LGHNA and CDR2 YSLEER come from the germline V gene. The CDR3 covers 17 residues. J gave up 4 bases and V 4 bases, and 10 bases lay outside the gene matches. CDR3 nucleotide sequence: TGCGCCAGCAGCCCTGACCCGGGGACTAGCGTTTACAATGAGCAGTTCTTC. It yields the protein CASSPDPGTSVYNEQFF.

The genes are TRBV5-5 and TRBJ2-1; 11 nucleotides line up with TRBD2. The CDR3 runs 16 residues. Germline-derived CDR1 and CDR2 are SGHKS and YYEKEE (reference sequence). After removal of 4 bases from V and 5 bases from J, the junction contained 8 bases not matched to a gene. The CDR3 coding sequence is TGTGCCAGCAGCACCGAGCCTAGCGGGGGGAACAATGAGCAGTTCTTC. As protein: CASSTEPSGGNNEQFF.

CDR3 region: CASSEVGRDKGIEQYF. CDR3 nucleotide sequence: TGTGCCAGCAGTGAAGTTGGACGAGACAAAGGCATCGAGCAGTACTTC. This rearrangement joins TRBV6-1 to TRBJ2-7; the D is unclear. The CDR3 runs to 16 residues. Germline-derived CDR1 and CDR2 are MNHNS and SASEGT. The V and J ends lost 1 base and 6 bases respectively, with 19 bases between them.

The chain couples TRBV6-1 to TRBJ2-2, with D unclear. There are 15 residues in the CDR3. Germline assignment: CDR1 MNHNS and CDR2 SASEGT. V shed 2 bases and J shed 1 base, with 8 bases lying between them. As DNA, the CDR3 is TGTGCCAGCAGTGAACGTCGACAGAACACCGGGGAGCTGTTTTTT. Translation: CASSERRQNTGELFF.

This chain joins TRBV7-3 and TRBJ1-2, with D hard to call. The CDR3 runs to 13 residues. Per germline, CDR1 SGHTA and CDR2 FQGTGA. V dropped 0 bases and J dropped 1 base, with 3 bases sitting between them. As DNA, the CDR3 is TGTGCCAGCAGCTTAACAGATAACTATGGCTACACCTTC. Its protein product is CASSLTDNYGYTF.

J is TRBJ1-2 and V is TRBV29-1; weak D call: TRBD1 (6 bases). The CDR3 sequence is 17 residues long. CDR1 and CDR2 (germline): SQVTM, ANQGSEA. Trimming stripped 0 bases from V and 4 bases from J, with 21 bases between. CDR3 loop: CSVEDVSVWGQVYGYTF. In nucleotides, the CDR3 is TGCAGCGTTGAAGATGTGAGTGTCTGGGGGCAAGTCTATGGCTACACCTTC.

This chain connects TRBV18 to TRBJ2-5, with D possibly matching TRBD2 (5 bases). This CDR3 contains 14 residues. Trimming removed 0 bases from V and 2 bases from J, with 7 bases in between. Germline values: CDR1 KGHSH, CDR2 LQKENI. Written as DNA, the CDR3 is TGTGCCAGCTCACCACCGGAGGATCAAGAGACCCAGTACTTC. Its translation: CASSPPEDQETQYF.

This rearrangement joins TRBV21-1 to TRBJ2-2. TRBV21-1 is recorded as a pseudogene. The CDR3 consists of 20 residues. CDR3 coding DNA: TGTGCCAGCAGCCATCAAGAAATAACGGACGGACCATCGAACACCGGGGAGCTGTTTTTT. Encoded protein: CASSHQEITDGPSNTGELFF.

The chain employs TRBV5-6 and TRBJ2-7, with D hard to call. The CDR3 is 13 amino acids. Germline values: CDR1 SGHDT, CDR2 YYEEEE. V gave up 0 bases and J gave up 7 bases, with 11 bases separating them. The CDR3 loop is CASSLDPGWEQYF. DNA of the CDR3: TGTGCCAGCAGCTTGGATCCCGGGTGGGAGCAGTACTTC.

The chain uses TRBV19 and TRBJ1-1; the D is unclear. The V and J ends lost 5 bases and 5 bases respectively, with 15 bases between them. CDR3 length equals 14 residues. Germline values: CDR1 LNHDA, CDR2 SQIVND (reference sequence). CDR3: CASSADTTGTEAFF. In DNA form, the CDR3 reads TGTGCCAGTAGTGCCGACACCACGGGGACTGAAGCTTTCTTT.